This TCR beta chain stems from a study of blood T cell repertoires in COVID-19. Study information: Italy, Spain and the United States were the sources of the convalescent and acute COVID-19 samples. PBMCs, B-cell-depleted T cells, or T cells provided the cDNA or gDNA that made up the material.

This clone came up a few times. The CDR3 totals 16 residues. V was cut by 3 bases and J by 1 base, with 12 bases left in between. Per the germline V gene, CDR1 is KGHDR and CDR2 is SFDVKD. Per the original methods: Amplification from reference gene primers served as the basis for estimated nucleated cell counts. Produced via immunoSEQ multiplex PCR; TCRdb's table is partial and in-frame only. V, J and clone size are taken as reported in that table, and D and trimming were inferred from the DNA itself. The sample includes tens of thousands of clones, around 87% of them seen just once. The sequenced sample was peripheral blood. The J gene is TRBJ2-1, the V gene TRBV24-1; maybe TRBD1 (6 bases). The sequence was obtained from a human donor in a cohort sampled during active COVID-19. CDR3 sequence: CATSDQGSRSYNEQFF. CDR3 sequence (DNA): TGTGCCACCAGTGATCAGGGGAGTCGTTCCTACAATGAGCAGTTCTTC.